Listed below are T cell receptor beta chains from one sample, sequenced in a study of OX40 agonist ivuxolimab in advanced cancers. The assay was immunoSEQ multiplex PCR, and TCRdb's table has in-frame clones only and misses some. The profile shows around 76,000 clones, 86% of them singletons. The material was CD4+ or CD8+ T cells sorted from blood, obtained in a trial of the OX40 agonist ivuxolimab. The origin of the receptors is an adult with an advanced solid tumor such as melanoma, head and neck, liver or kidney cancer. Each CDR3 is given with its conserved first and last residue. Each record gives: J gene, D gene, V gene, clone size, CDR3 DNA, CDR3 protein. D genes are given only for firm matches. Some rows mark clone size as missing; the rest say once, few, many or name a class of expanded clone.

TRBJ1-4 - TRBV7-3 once TGTGCCAGCAGCACAATACAAGAAAAACTGTTTTTT CASSTIQEKLFF
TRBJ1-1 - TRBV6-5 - TGTGCCAGCAGTTACGCCAAGGGATTCACTGAAGCTTTCTTT CASSYAKGFTEAFF
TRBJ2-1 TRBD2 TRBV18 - TGTGCCAGCTCCCGGACTAGTAGATACAATGAGCAGTTCTTC CASSRTSRYNEQFF
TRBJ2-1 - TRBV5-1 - TGCGCCAGCAGCTTGGATATCCTGAATGAGCAGTTCTTC CASSLDILNEQFF
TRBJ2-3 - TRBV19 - TGTGCCAGTAGTCCCCGGCGTCAGGGCACAGATACGCAGTATTTT CASSPRRQGTDTQYF
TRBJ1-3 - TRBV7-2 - TGTGCCAGCAGCCAGGACAGTGGAAACACCATATATTTT CASSQDSGNTIYF
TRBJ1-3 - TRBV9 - TGTGCCAGCAGCGAGACAGGCATCTCTGGAAACACCATATATTTT CASSETGISGNTIYF
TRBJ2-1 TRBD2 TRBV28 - TGTGCCAGCAGTTTGACTAGCGTTAGAAATGAGCAGTTCTTC CASSLTSVRNEQFF
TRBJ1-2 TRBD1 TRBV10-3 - TGTGCCATCAGTGAGTCGACAGGGGCACAGTATGGCTACACCTTC CAISESTGAQYGYTF
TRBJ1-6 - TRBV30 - TGTGCCTGGATCGCCACCCGGACGGTGGTAGGATCACCCCTCCACTTT CAWIATRTVVGSPLHF